This T cell receptor beta chain was captured by sequencing in a study of cytomegalovirus exposure and HLA in healthy donors. CDR1 is SNHLY, CDR2 FYNNEI, per germline. With 8 bases removed from V and 0 bases from J, the gap between germline ends came to 13 bases. CDR3 size: 14 residues. With 60 Vbeta and 13 Jbeta primers, the PCR was carried out. Method: immunoSEQ multiplex PCR; TCRdb's copy keeps in-frame clones and lacks some. The sample yields about 190,000 clones, about 80% seen once. Sequencing was done on a sample of PBMCs. The chain combines TRBV2 with TRBJ2-5; D possibly corresponds to TRBD1 (5 bases). This sequence originates from a woman under 30 in good health and CMV-seropositive. DNA of the CDR3: TGTGCCAGCCGCCGTGGACAAGACCAAGAGACCCAGTACTTC. The encoded protein is CASRRGQDQETQYF.